This T cell receptor (beta chain) came from a study of control samples from healthy donors and cancer patients. Sequencing was performed with immunoSEQ multiplex PCR; in TCRdb, only in-frame clones are kept and a portion is missing. The sample lists 190,000 or so clones, 90% to 95% seen once, with more than 1.1% in the top ten. V was cut by 2 bases and J by 2 bases, with 8 bases left in between. Germline V CDR1 and CDR2: MNHEY, SMNVEV (reference sequence). The CDR3 runs 14 residues. Sequences were obtained from blood. The V call is TRBV27, the J call TRBJ2-3; D unresolved. This receptor was identified in a man younger than 35 in good health. CDR3 in DNA: TGTGCCAGCAGTTTACTTTCCCACACAGATACGCAGTATTTT. Protein: CASSLLSHTDTQYF.